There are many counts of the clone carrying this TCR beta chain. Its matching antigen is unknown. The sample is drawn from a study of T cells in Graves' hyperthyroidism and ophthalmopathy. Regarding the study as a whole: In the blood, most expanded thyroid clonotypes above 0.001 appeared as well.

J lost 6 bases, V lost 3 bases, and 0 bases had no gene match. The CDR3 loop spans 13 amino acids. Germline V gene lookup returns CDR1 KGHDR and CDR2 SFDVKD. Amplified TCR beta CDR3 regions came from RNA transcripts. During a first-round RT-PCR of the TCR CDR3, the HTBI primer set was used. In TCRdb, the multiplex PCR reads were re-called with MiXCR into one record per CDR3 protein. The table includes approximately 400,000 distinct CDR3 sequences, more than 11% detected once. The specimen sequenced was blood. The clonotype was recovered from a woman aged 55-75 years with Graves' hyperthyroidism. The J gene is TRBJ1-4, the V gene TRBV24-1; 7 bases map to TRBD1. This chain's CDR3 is CATSDTGDEKLFF. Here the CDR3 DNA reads TGTGCCACCAGTGATACAGGGGATGAAAAACTGTTTTTT.